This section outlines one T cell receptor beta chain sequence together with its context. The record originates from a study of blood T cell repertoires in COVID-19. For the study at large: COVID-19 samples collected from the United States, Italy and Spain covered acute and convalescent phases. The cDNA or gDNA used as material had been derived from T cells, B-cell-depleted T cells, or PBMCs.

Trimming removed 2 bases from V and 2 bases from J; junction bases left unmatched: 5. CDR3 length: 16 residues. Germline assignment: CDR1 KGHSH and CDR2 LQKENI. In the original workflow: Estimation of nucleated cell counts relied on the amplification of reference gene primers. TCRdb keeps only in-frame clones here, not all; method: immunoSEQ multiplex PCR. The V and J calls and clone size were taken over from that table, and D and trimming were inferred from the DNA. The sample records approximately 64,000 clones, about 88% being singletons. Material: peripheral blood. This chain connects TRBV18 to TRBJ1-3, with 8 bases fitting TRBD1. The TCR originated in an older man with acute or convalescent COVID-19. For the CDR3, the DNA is TGTGCCAGCTCACCAAGCGGGACAGGTACTGGAAACACCATATATTTT. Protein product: CASSPSGTGTGNTIYF. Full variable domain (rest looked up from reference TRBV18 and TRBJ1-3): NAGVMQNPRHLVRRRGQEARLRCSPMKGHSHVYWYRQLPEEGLKFMVYLQKENIIDESGMPKERFSAEFPKEGPSILRIQQVVRGDSAAYFCASSPSGTGTGNTIYFGEGSWLTVV.